This T cell receptor beta chain was obtained from a study of STAT5B mutations in CD4+ large granular lymphocyte leukemia. The study's findings and limits: 8/27 top patient clones versus 2/35 control clones were TRBV06-family.

With 7 bases removed from V and 5 bases from J, the gap between germline ends came to 18 bases. Germline V gene data show CDR1 as SGHDT and CDR2 as YYEEEE. This CDR3 is built from 14 residues. A word on this clone: The antigen remains unidentified.

This was a survey-level run. Some clones are missing from TCRdb's copy, which holds only in-frame ones; the method was immunoSEQ multiplex PCR. The data hold around 37,000 clones, with about 81% observed a single time. Sequenced sample: CD4+ T cells from blood buffy coats. The sequence came from a human donor in good health. The V call is TRBV5-6, the J call TRBJ2-5; a weak D match, TRBD2 (7 bases). CDR3 in DNA: TGTGCCAGCTCCTTGGAGGGGGGGTCGGAGACCCAGTACTTC. The encoded protein is CASSLEGGSETQYF.